Here is one T cell receptor (beta chain) with its context. Living in 24 US areas, the participants were between 18 and 89 years of age. These data originate in a study of blood T cell repertoires in COVID-19. Study-level background: Material from acute and convalescent COVID-19 was sourced from the United States, Italy and Spain.

This CDR3 is built from 13 residues. Trimming stripped 0 bases from V and 5 bases from J, with 7 bases between. Germline V CDR1 and CDR2: SGHTS, YDEGEE. This table comes from immunoSEQ multiplex PCR, and its TCRdb copy is limited to in-frame clones, with some not included. The data contain roughly 280,000 clones, roughly 86% of them singletons. The sample was PBMCs or T cells enriched from blood (not recorded which). This clonotype was obtained from a woman aged 55-69 years who had recovered from COVID-19. The rearrangement links TRBV5-8 to TRBJ2-3; D might be TRBD2 (5 bases). CDR3 coding DNA: TGTGCCAGCAGCTTGGAAGGAGGAGATACGCAGTATTTT. Its translation: CASSLEGGDTQYF.